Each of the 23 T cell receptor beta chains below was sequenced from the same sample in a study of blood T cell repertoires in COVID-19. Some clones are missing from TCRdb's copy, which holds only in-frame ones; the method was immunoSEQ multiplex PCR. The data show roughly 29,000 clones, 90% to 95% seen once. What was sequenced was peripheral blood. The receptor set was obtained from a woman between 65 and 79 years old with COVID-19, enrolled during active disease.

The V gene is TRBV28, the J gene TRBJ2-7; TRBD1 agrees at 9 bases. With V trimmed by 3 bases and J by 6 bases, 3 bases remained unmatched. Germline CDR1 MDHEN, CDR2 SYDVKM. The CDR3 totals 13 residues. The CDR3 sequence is CASSLDRGAEQYF. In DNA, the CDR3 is TGTGCCAGCAGTTTGGACAGGGGAGCCGAGCAGTACTTC.

CDR3 bases: TGTGCCAGCAGTTACAAACACGGGGAGACCCAGTACTTC. Protein: CASSYKHGETQYF. The chain couples TRBV4-2 to TRBJ2-5; D is ambiguous. The CDR3 is 13 amino acids. The ends were cut back, 6 bases at V and 5 bases at J, with 13 bases in the middle. Per germline, CDR1 LGHNA and CDR2 YNFKEQ.

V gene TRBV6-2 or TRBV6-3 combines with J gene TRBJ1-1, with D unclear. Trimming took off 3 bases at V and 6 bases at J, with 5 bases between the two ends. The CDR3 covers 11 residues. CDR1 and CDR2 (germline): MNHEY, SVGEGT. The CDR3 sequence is CASSYVAEAFF. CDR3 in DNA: TGTGCCAGCAGTTATGTAGCTGAAGCTTTCTTT.

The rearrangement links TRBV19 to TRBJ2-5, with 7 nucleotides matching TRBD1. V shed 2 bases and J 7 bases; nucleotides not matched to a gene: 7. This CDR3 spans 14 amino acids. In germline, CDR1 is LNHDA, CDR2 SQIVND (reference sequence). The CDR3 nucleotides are TGTGCCAGTAGTATACAAACAGGGGTCGGGACCCAGTACTTC. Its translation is CASSIQTGVGTQYF.

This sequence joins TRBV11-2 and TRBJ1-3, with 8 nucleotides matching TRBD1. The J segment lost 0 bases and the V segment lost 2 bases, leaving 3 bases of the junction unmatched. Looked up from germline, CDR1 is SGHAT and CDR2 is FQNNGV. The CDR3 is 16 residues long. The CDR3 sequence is CASSLLQGASGNTIYF. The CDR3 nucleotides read TGTGCCAGCAGCTTACTCCAGGGGGCCTCTGGAAACACCATATATTTT.

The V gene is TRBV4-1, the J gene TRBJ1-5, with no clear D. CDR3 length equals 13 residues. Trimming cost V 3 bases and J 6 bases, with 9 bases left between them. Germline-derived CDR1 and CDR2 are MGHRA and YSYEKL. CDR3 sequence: CASSQEVFQPQHF. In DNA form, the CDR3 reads TGCGCCAGCAGCCAGGAGGTTTTTCAGCCCCAGCATTTT.

CDR3 loop: CASSIQGALGNTIYF. As DNA, the CDR3 is TGTGCCAGTAGTATTCAGGGGGCGCTTGGAAACACCATATATTTT. The chain recombines TRBV19 with TRBJ1-3; 8 bases fit TRBD1. CDR1 LNHDA and CDR2 SQIVND come from the germline V gene (reference sequence). The CDR3 runs 15 residues. The ends lost 3 bases at V and 3 bases at J; junction bases unmatched: 4.

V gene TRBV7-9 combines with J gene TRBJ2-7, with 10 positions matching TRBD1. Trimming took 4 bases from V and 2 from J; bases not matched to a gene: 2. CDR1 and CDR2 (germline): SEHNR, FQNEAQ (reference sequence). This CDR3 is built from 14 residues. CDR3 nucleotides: TGTGCCAGCAGCTCCGGACAGGGGGCCTACGAGCAGTACTTC. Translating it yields CASSSGQGAYEQYF.

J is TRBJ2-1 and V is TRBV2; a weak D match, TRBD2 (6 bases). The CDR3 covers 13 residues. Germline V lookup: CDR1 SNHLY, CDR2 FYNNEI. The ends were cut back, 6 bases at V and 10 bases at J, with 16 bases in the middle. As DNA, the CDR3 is TGTGCCAGCAGGCGGGACGGCGGCGGAGAGCAGTTCTTC. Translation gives CASRRDGGGEQFF.

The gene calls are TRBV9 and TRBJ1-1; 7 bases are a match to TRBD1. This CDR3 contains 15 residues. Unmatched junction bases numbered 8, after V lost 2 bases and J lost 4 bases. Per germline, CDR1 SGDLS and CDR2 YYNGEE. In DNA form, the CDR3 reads TGTGCCAGCAGCGTTAGAGGGGGCGTGGGCACTGAAGCTTTCTTT. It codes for CASSVRGGVGTEAFF.

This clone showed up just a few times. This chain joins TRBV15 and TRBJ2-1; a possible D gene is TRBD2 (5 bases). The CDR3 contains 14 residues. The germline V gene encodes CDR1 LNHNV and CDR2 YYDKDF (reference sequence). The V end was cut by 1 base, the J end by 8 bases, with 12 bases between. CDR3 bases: TGTGCCACCAGCAGAGGAGTAGCGAGAGATGAGCAGTTCTTC. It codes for CATSRGVARDEQFF. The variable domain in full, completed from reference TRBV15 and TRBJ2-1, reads DAMVIQNPRYQVTQFGKPVTLSCSQTLNHNVMYWYQQKSSQAPKLLFHYYDKDFNNEADTPDNFQSRRPNTSFCFLDIRSPGLGDTAMYLCATSRGVARDEQFFGPGTRLTVL.

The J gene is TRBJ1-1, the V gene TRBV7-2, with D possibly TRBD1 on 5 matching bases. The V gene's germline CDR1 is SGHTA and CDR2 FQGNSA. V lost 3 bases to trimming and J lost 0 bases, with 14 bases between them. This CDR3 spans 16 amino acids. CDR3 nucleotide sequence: TGTGCCAGCAGCTTCTTACCGGACACATTGAACACTGAAGCTTTCTTT. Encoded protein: CASSFLPDTLNTEAFF.

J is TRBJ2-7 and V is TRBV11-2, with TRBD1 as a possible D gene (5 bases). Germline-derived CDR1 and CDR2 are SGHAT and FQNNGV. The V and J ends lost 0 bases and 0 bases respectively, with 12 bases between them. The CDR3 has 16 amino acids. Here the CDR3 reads CASSLDSAGFSYEQYF. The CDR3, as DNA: TGTGCCAGCAGCTTAGATTCCGCAGGGTTCTCCTACGAGCAGTACTTC.

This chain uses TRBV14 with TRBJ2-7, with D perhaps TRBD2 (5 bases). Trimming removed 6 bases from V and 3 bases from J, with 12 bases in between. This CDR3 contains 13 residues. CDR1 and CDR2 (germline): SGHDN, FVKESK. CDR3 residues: CASRVSAHYEQYF. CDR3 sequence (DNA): TGTGCCAGCAGAGTTAGCGCCCACTACGAGCAGTACTTC.

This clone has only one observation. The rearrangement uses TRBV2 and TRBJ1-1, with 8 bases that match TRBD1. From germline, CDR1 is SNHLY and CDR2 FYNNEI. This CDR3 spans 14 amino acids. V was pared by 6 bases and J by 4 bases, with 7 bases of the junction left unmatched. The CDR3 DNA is TGTGCCAGCAGCGCCAGGGGGCAAGGCACTGAAGCTTTCTTT. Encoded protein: CASSARGQGTEAFF.

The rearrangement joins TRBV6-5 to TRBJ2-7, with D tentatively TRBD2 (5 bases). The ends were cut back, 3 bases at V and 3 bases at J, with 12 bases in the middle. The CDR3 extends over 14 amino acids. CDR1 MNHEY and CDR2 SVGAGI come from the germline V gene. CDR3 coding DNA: TGTGCCAGCAGTTATTGGGGAGAAGGCTACGAGCAGTACTTC. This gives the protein CASSYWGEGYEQYF.

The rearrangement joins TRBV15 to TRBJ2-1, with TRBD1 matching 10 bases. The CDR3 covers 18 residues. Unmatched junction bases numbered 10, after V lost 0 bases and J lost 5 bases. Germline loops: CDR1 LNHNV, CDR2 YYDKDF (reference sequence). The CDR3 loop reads CATSRDTGGTGVNNEQFF. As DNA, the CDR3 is TGTGCCACCAGCAGAGACACGGGTGGGACAGGGGTAAACAATGAGCAGTTCTTC.

CDR3 amino acids: CASSIATEETQYF. Written as DNA, the CDR3 is TGTGCCAGTAGTATCGCGACAGAAGAGACCCAGTACTTC. The chain is built from TRBV19 and TRBJ2-5; TRBD1 is a possible D gene (5 bases). CDR3 length: 13 residues. Between the trimmed V and J ends, which lost 3 bases and 3 bases, there was a span of 8 bases. Germline CDR1 and CDR2: LNHDA and SQIVND (reference sequence).

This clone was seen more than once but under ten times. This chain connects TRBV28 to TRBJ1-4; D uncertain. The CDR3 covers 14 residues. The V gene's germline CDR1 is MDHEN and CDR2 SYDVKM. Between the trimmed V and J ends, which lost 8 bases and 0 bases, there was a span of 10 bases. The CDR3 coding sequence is TGTGCCAGCGTAGATGGTGCAACTAATGAAAAACTGTTTTTT. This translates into CASVDGATNEKLFF.

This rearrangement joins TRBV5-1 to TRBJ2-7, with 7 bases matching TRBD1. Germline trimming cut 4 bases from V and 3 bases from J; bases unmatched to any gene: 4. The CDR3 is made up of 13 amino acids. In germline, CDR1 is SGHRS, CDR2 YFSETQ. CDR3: CASSVGGDYEQYF. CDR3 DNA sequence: TGCGCCAGCAGCGTAGGGGGCGACTACGAGCAGTACTTC.

The CDR3: CASSPGLAGGYEQFF. In DNA form, the CDR3 reads TGTGCCAGCAGCCCAGGACTAGCGGGAGGGTATGAGCAGTTCTTC. The chain carries TRBV7-9 and TRBJ2-1, with TRBD2 matching over 15 bases. Germline V gene sequence: CDR1 SEHNR, CDR2 FQNEAQ (reference sequence). The trim removed 5 bases at V and 8 bases at J, leaving 4 bases unmatched. This CDR3 contains 15 residues.

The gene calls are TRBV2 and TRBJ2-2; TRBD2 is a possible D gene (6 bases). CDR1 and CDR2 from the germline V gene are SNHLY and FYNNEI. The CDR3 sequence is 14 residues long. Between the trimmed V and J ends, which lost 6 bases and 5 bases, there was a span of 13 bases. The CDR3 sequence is CASSQTRGTGELFF. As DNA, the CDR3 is TGTGCCAGCAGCCAGACTAGAGGGACCGGGGAGCTGTTTTTT.

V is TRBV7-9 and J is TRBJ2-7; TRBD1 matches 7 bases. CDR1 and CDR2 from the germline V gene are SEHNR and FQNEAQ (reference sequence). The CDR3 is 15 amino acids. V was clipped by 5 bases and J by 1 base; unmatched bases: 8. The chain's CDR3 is CASSLEGGQSYEQYF. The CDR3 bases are TGTGCCAGCAGCCTGGAAGGGGGACAGTCCTACGAGCAGTACTTC.